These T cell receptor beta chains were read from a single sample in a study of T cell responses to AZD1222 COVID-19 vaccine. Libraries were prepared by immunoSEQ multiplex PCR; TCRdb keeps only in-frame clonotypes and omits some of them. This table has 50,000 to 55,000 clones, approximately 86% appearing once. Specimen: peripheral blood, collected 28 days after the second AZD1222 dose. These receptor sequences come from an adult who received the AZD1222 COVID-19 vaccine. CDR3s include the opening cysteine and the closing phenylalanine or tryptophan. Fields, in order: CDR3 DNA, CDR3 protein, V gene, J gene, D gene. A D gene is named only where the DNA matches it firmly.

TGTGCCAGCAGCTTAGATCATCTGGCGGGAGGGCCCAGTGAGACCCAGTACTTC	CASSLDHLAGGPSETQYF	TRBV11-3	TRBJ2-5	TRBD2
TGCGCCAGCAGCTTGGCGGGGGCAGGGAAACCCCAAGAGACCCAGTACTTC	CASSLAGAGKPQETQYF	TRBV5-1	TRBJ2-5	-
TGTGCCAGCAGTGCAGCGGGAGGACGGGGCGAGCAGTACTTC	CASSAAGGRGEQYF	TRBV2	TRBJ2-7	TRBD2
TGTGCCAGCAGTCTCTTAGGAGGCGAGCAGTACTTC	CASSLLGGEQYF	TRBV28	TRBJ2-7	-
TGTGCCAGCAGTCCCTTCCAGGCCCTTAGTGAGCAGTACTTC	CASSPFQALSEQYF	TRBV6-5	TRBJ2-7	-
TGTGCCTGGGGGGGGAACTCCTACGAGCAGTACTTC	CAWGGNSYEQYF	TRBV30	TRBJ2-7	-
TGTGCCAGTAGTATATCCCTCTTTCGGACTGACCTTCGGAGGCTAGCGGGAGCAGATACGCAGTATTTT	CASSISLFRTDLRRLAGADTQYF	TRBV19	TRBJ2-3	TRBD2
TGTGCCAGCAGTGCTCACCGAGGGGGGTCCGGGGAGCTGTTTTTT	CASSAHRGGSGELFF	TRBV2	TRBJ2-2	-
TGCGCCAGCAGCCGCGACTTCTCTGGGGCCAACGTCCTGACTTTC	CASSRDFSGANVLTF	TRBV5-1	TRBJ2-6	-
TGTGCCAGTAGTATAAGGGGAACCTATGGCTACACCTTC	CASSIRGTYGYTF	TRBV19	TRBJ1-2	-
TGTGCCAGCTCACTATCGAGGCAGAACACTGAAGCTTTCTTT	CASSLSRQNTEAFF	TRBV18	TRBJ1-1	-